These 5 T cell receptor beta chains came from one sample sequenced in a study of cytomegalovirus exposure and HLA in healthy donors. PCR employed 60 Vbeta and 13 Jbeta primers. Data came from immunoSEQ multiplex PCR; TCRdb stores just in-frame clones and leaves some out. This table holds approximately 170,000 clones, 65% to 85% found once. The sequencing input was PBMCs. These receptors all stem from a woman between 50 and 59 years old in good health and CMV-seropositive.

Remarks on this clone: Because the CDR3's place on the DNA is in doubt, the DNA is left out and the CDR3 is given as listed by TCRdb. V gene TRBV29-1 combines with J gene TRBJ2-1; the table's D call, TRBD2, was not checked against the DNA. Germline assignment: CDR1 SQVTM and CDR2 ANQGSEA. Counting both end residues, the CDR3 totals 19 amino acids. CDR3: CSVGPGLAGGGGHGNEQFF.

CDR3 sequence (DNA): TGTGCCAGCAGCTTCGGGACTTCGCGCGGGTCCGATGAGCAGTTCTTC. Encoded protein: CASSFGTSRGSDEQFF. The chain uses TRBV7-3 and TRBJ2-1; TRBD2 might be the D (6 bases). V lost 3 bases to trimming and J lost 8 bases, with 20 bases between them. This CDR3 is 16 amino acids long. Germline lookup yields CDR1 SGHTA and CDR2 FQGTGA.

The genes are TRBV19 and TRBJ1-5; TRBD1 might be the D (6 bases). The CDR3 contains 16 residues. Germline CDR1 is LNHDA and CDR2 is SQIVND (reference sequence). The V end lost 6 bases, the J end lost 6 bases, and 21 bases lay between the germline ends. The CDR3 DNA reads TGTGCCAGTAGCTTTGGGACGGGGGGCCAAAGTCAGCCCCAGCATTTT. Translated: CASSFGTGGQSQPQHF.

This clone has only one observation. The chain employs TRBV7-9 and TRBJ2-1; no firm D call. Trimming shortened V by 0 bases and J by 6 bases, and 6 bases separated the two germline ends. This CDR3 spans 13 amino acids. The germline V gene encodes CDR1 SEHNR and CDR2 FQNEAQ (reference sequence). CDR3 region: CASSLAPRNEQFF. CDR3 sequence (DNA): TGTGCCAGCAGCTTAGCCCCCCGCAATGAGCAGTTCTTC.

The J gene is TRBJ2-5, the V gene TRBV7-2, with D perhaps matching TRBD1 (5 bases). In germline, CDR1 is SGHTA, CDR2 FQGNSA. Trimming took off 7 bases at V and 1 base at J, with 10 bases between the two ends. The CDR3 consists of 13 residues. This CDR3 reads CASTGQIQETQYF. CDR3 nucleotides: TGTGCCAGCACCGGACAAATCCAAGAGACCCAGTACTTC. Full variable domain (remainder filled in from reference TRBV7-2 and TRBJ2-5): GAGVSQSPSNKVTEKGKDVELRCDPISGHTALYWYRQSLGQGLEFLIYFQGNSAPDKSGLPSDRFSAERTGGSVSTLTIQRTQQEDSAVYLCASTGQIQETQYFGPGTRLLVL.